The T cell receptor (beta chain) described here comes from a study of blood T cell repertoires in COVID-19. Study-wide background: T cells, B-cell-depleted T cells, or PBMCs supplied cDNA or gDNA.

Participants spanned ages roughly 18 to 95 years and resided in about two dozen US areas. Cohort placement rested on clinical history that participants reported themselves. CDR3 length: 15 amino acids. V lost 7 bases and J 0 bases, leaving 13 bases between the germline ends. The germline V gene encodes CDR1 LNHDA and CDR2 SQIVND (reference sequence). Sequencing was performed with immunoSEQ multiplex PCR; in TCRdb, only in-frame clones are kept and a portion is missing. In the table there are some 180,000 clones, 82% of which are singletons. Sequenced input: PBMCs or T cells enriched from blood (not recorded which). The gene calls are TRBV19 and TRBJ2-1; D perhaps matches TRBD1 (6 bases). This clonotype originated in a woman aged 55-70 years with acute COVID-19. In DNA, the CDR3 is TGTGCCAGTAAAAACAGGGCTAGCTCCTACAATGAGCAGTTCTTC. It is translated as CASKNRASSYNEQFF.